The 13 T cell receptor beta chains given below trace back to one sample, sequenced in a study of shared clonotypes between healthy human individuals. Sequencing was performed with immunoSEQ multiplex PCR; in TCRdb, only in-frame clones are kept and a portion is missing. The table lists about 1.5 million clones, 95% to 99% of them singletons. Sequencing was done on a sample of naive CD4+ T cells sorted from blood. Subset described: CD45RA+ positively selected. The origin of the receptors is a man aged 30 to 39 in good health.

The chain is built from TRBV7-2 and TRBJ2-5, with D uncertain. V was clipped by 5 bases and J by 4 bases, with 14 bases between them. Germline V gene sequence: CDR1 SGHTA, CDR2 FQGNSA. The CDR3 covers 14 residues. CDR3: CASSPAPARETQYF. In nucleotides, the CDR3 is TGTGCCAGCAGCCCCGCACCTGCTCGAGAGACCCAGTACTTC. The variable domain in full, completed from reference TRBV7-2 and TRBJ2-5, reads GAGVSQSPSNKVTEKGKDVELRCDPISGHTALYWYRQSLGQGLEFLIYFQGNSAPDKSGLPSDRFSAERTGGSVSTLTIQRTQQEDSAVYLCASSPAPARETQYFGPGTRLLVL.

The chain employs TRBV9 and TRBJ1-4; D remains ambiguous. V lost 3 bases, J lost 0 bases, and 12 bases lay in between. The V gene's germline CDR1 is SGDLS and CDR2 YYNGEE. The CDR3 runs to 16 residues. The CDR3 nucleotides are TGTGCCAGCAGCGCCTCGCCCGCGGCAACTAATGAAAAACTGTTTTTT. Amino acid sequence: CASSASPAATNEKLFF.

V usage is TRBV28 and J usage is TRBJ2-7, with 14 bases lining up with TRBD2. Unmatched junction bases numbered 13, after V lost 6 bases and J lost 9 bases. CDR1 and CDR2 (germline): MDHEN, SYDVKM. This CDR3 has 16 residues. The CDR3 loop reads CASSPRLAGGSRGQYF. CDR3 coding DNA: TGTGCCAGCAGCCCCCGACTAGCGGGAGGGAGCCGAGGGCAGTACTTC.

To note about this clone: Different DNA sequences within this sample yield the same CDR3. The chain links TRBV5-5 to TRBJ2-1; 12 bases agree with TRBD2. Trimming at V came to 5 bases and at J to 2 bases, leaving 2 bases not matched to a gene. This CDR3 comprises 15 residues. Germline CDR1 SGHKS, CDR2 YYEKEE (reference sequence). The chain's CDR3 is CASSRTSGTYNEQFF. The CDR3, as DNA: TGTGCCAGCAGTCGGACTAGCGGGACCTACAATGAGCAGTTCTTC.

This chain connects TRBV5-1 to TRBJ2-1; maybe TRBD2 (5 bases). CDR3 length: 14 amino acids. Germline CDR1 and CDR2: SGHRS and YFSETQ. V lost 0 bases, J lost 8 bases, and 12 bases lay in between. The CDR3 DNA reads as TGCGCCAGCAGCTTGGCTAGCAGTACGGATGAGCAGTTCTTC. Protein: CASSLASSTDEQFF.

The chain joins TRBV6-5 to TRBJ1-1; no definite D call. This CDR3 is 15 amino acids long. Germline V gives CDR1 MNHEY, CDR2 SVGAGI. Trimming pared 6 bases from V and 1 base from J, leaving 15 bases between. The CDR3, as DNA: TGTGCCAGCAGCCGTACTCTGTCAGGGAACACTGAAGCTTTCTTT. Its translation: CASSRTLSGNTEAFF.

V usage is TRBV18 and J usage is TRBJ2-1; D uncertain. This CDR3 contains 12 residues. The germline CDR1 and CDR2 sequences are KGHSH and LQKENI. Between the trimmed V and J ends, which lost 6 bases and 6 bases, there was a span of 9 bases. CDR3 residues: CASSPKPNEQFF. The DNA for the CDR3 is TGTGCCAGCTCGCCCAAGCCCAATGAGCAGTTCTTC.

The chain links TRBV5-1 to TRBJ1-4; TRBD1 is a possible D gene (5 bases). Trimming removed 5 bases at V and 4 bases at J, with 18 bases between. CDR1 SGHRS and CDR2 YFSETQ come from the germline V gene. The CDR3 spans 16 residues. This CDR3 reads CASRNNPAGSNEKLFF. The CDR3 DNA reads TGCGCCAGCAGAAACAACCCCGCAGGGAGTAATGAAAAACTGTTTTTT.

The chain has TRBV2 and TRBJ2-6, with D unresolved. Trimming cost V 6 bases and J 0 bases, with 6 bases left between them. The V gene's germline CDR1 is SNHLY and CDR2 FYNNEI. There are 14 residues in the CDR3. CDR3 coding DNA: TGTGCCAGCAGGCCGAACTCTGGGGCCAACGTCCTGACTTTC. Amino acids: CASRPNSGANVLTF.

In its sample, this clone was seen once. This chain connects TRBV11-2 to TRBJ2-7; unclear D gene. The germline V gene has CDR1 SGHAT and CDR2 FQNNGV. V shed 5 bases and J shed 3 bases, with 17 bases lying between them. The CDR3 runs 15 residues. The CDR3 nucleotides are TGTGCCAGCAGCCCCATCAAAGGGAATGTCTACGAGCAGTACTTC. Residues: CASSPIKGNVYEQYF. The variable domain in full, completed from reference TRBV11-2 and TRBJ2-7, reads EAGVAQSPRYKIIEKRQSVAFWCNPISGHATLYWYQQILGQGPKLLIQFQNNGVVDDSQLPKDRFSAERLKGVDSTLKIQPAKLEDSAVYLCASSPIKGNVYEQYFGPGTRLTVT.

This chain connects TRBV11-3 to TRBJ2-1; D call uncertain. The CDR3 has 13 residues. Per germline, CDR1 SGHNT and CDR2 YENEEA. V shed 5 bases and J shed 9 bases, with 14 bases lying between them. The CDR3 loop is CASSQAPLSEQFF. In DNA, the CDR3 is TGTGCCAGCAGCCAGGCTCCACTAAGTGAGCAGTTCTTC.

The chain joins TRBV9 to TRBJ1-2; D is possibly TRBD1 (6 bases). This CDR3 region has 14 residues. Trimming left V 0 bases short and J 7 bases short, with 13 bases between. The germline V gene encodes CDR1 SGDLS and CDR2 YYNGEE. The CDR3 protein is CASSVAIQGPGYTF. CDR3 in DNA: TGTGCCAGCAGCGTAGCCATACAGGGTCCTGGCTACACCTTC.

The chain carries TRBV15 and TRBJ2-7, with D unclear. The CDR3 is 12 residues long. V shed 1 base and J shed 3 bases, with 4 bases lying between them. From germline, CDR1 is LNHNV and CDR2 YYDKDF (reference sequence). The CDR3, as DNA: TGTGCCACCAGCAGAGTGAGCTACGAGCAGTACTTC. It encodes CATSRVSYEQYF. The full variable domain, with the rest looked up from reference TRBV15 and TRBJ2-7, is DAMVIQNPRYQVTQFGKPVTLSCSQTLNHNVMYWYQQKSSQAPKLLFHYYDKDFNNEADTPDNFQSRRPNTSFCFLDIRSPGLGDTAMYLCATSRVSYEQYFGPGTRLTVT.